The source of this T cell receptor beta chain is a study of T cell repertoires in cytomegalovirus infection. The CDR3 has 13 amino acids. V was trimmed by 7 bases and J by 2 bases, leaving 11 bases between them. The table lists this clonotype with a few counts. Its antigen remains unidentified. TCRdb reprocessed the reads with MiXCR, giving one entry per CDR3 protein. Here the sample spans hundreds of thousands of distinct CDR3 sequences, almost 30% being singletons. The chain combines TRBV12-3 or TRBV12-4 with TRBJ1-1; tentatively, D is TRBD1 (5 bases). This TCR came from a human donor in good health (CMV status not recorded). Some clones in this sample may be carry-over from other donors' samples. The source material was cultured PBMCs, sampled from culture after CMV antigen stimulation. The CDR3 region has the DNA TGTGCCAGCACCGACGGACATAACACTGAAGCTTTCTTT. Translating it yields CASTDGHNTEAFF.